This T cell receptor beta chain was recovered during a study of shared clonotypes between healthy human individuals. Naive CD8 isolation took CD45RO-negative cells positively selected for CCR7 and excluded terminally differentiated effector memory CD45RA+ cells. Clones were read by immunoSEQ multiplex PCR, and TCRdb kept only the in-frame ones, dropping some. This sample has about 2.2 million clones, with 85% to 95% found just once. Trimming took 6 bases from V and 5 from J; bases not matched to a gene: 7. The CDR3 has 14 residues. The germline gives CDR1 SEHNR, CDR2 FQNEAQ (reference sequence). The material sequenced was naive CD8+ T cells from PBMCs. The clonotype comes from a man aged 18 to 29 in good health. Some clones in this sample may be carry-over from other donors' samples. The rearrangement links TRBV7-9 to TRBJ1-2, with TRBD1 matching over 9 bases. Written as DNA, the CDR3 is TGTGCCAGCAGTTTCTCCGGACAGGGGTATGGCTACACCTTC. Translated, it gives CASSFSGQGYGYTF.